A single T cell receptor beta chain is shown here with its context. Germline CDR1 is KGHDR and CDR2 is SFDVKD. The CDR3 covers 16 residues. V lost 4 bases, J lost 8 bases, and 11 bases stayed unmatched. Per the authors' pipeline: Amplification of reference gene primers was used by the study to estimate nucleated cell counts. Only in-frame clones appear in the TCRdb table, and some are missing; sequencing was by immunoSEQ multiplex PCR. V, J and clone size are those of that table, while D and trimming were read from the DNA. The sample shows tens of thousands of clones, 81% of them seen only once. The data belong to a study of blood T cell repertoires in COVID-19. Looking at the study overall: The United States, Italy and Spain were the sources of the acute and convalescent COVID-19 samples. Sources were T cells, B-cell-depleted T cells, or PBMCs; the material itself was cDNA or gDNA.

Sequences were obtained from peripheral blood. This sequence joins TRBV24-1 and TRBJ2-1, with 9 bases that match TRBD1. This TCR derives from a man of 80 years or more with acute or convalescent COVID-19. CDR3 residues: CATSDLGQGQYDEQFF. CDR3 nucleotide sequence: TGTGCCACCAGTGACCTGGGACAGGGTCAATACGATGAGCAGTTCTTC.